This entry lists 23 T cell receptor beta chains sequenced from one sample in a study of blood T cell repertoires in COVID-19. The assay was immunoSEQ multiplex PCR, and TCRdb's table has in-frame clones only and misses some. This sample has approximately 140,000 clones, with around 86% found just once. Material: peripheral blood. The receptor source for this set is a man aged 40-50 years with active or convalescent COVID-19.

A few counts support this clone. The chain has TRBV6-2 or TRBV6-3 and TRBJ1-2, with unresolved D. CDR1 is MNHEY and CDR2 is SVGEGT in the germline V gene. CDR3 size: 14 residues. Trimming shortened V by 0 bases and J by 3 bases, and 8 bases separated the two germline ends. The CDR3 DNA reads TGTGCCAGCAGTTACTCCGACTGGTACTATGGCTACACCTTC. This translates into CASSYSDWYYGYTF.

The chain is built from TRBV6-4 and TRBJ2-3; 10 bases match TRBD2. With V trimmed by 3 bases and J by 3 bases, 6 bases remained unmatched. The CDR3 spans 16 residues. The germline CDR1 and CDR2 sequences are MRHNA and SNTAGT. The CDR3 sequence is CASSESSGGGTDTQYF. In DNA, the CDR3 is TGTGCCAGCAGTGAGTCTAGCGGGGGAGGGACAGATACGCAGTATTTT.

This chain uses TRBV2 with TRBJ2-2; 9 positions agree with TRBD2. V lost 9 bases to trimming and J lost 4 bases; unmatched junction nucleotides: 6. The CDR3 extends over 14 amino acids. Per germline, CDR1 SNHLY and CDR2 FYNNEI. CDR3 region: CASVSGGGTGELFF. Here the CDR3 DNA reads TGTGCCAGTGTTAGCGGGGGTGGCACCGGGGAGCTGTTTTTT.

This chain uses TRBV7-6 with TRBJ1-6; 8 bases align to TRBD1. CDR1 is SGHVS, CDR2 FNYEAQ, per germline. The CDR3 runs 15 residues. J lost 7 bases, V lost 1 base, and 3 bases had no gene match. The CDR3 loop is CASSLGTGWNSPLHF. The DNA of the CDR3 is TGTGCCAGCAGCTTAGGGACAGGGTGGAATTCACCCCTCCACTTT. The whole variable domain, remainder taken from reference TRBV7-6 and TRBJ1-6, is GAGVSQSPRYKVTKRGQDVALRCDPISGHVSLYWYRQALGQGPEFLTYFNYEAQQDKSGLPNDRFSAERPEGSISTLTIQRTEQRDSAMYRCASSLGTGWNSPLHFGNGTRLTVT.

Details on this clone: One end of the junction varies from germline; a read error may be responsible. In DNA form, the CDR3 reads TGTGCTAGCAGCTTCGCACCTCCAGCGACTAGCGGGGGGGTGTACGAGCAGTACTTC. It specifies CASSFAPPATSGGVYEQYF. The chain combines TRBV7-7 with TRBJ2-7; 14 bases agree with TRBD2. The V gene's germline CDR1 is SSHAT and CDR2 FNYEAQ (reference sequence). The CDR3 sequence is 19 residues long. The full variable domain, in which reference TRBV7-7 and TRBJ2-7 provide the parts outside the CDR3, is GAGVSQSPRYKVTKRGQDVTLRCDPISSHATLYWYQQALGQGPEFLTYFNYEAQPDKSGLPSDRFSAERPEGSISTLTIQRTEQRDSAMYRCASSFAPPATSGGVYEQYFGPGTRLTVT.

The chain is built from TRBV5-4 and TRBJ1-3; 8 bases are shared with TRBD1. Germline loops: CDR1 SGHNT, CDR2 YYREEE (reference sequence). V shed 2 bases, J shed 0 bases, and the junction held 1 base outside the gene matches. The CDR3 has 15 residues. CDR3 residues: CASSLTGGSGNTIYF. CDR3 DNA sequence: TGTGCCAGCAGCTTAACAGGGGGCTCTGGAAACACCATATATTTT.

V gene TRBV5-6 combines with J gene TRBJ2-7, with D possibly being TRBD1 (5 bases). Trimming took 4 bases from V and 2 from J, leaving 16 bases between them. Germline V CDR1 and CDR2: SGHDT, YYEEEE. The length of the CDR3 is 15 residues. In DNA, the CDR3 is TGTGCCAGCAGCCTGGGGTTAGGGGCCGCCTACGAGCAGTACTTC. It encodes CASSLGLGAAYEQYF.

This chain uses TRBV12-2 with TRBJ1-6; the DNA was not used to check the table's D call, TRBD1. TRBV12-2 is designated a pseudogene. The CDR3 sequence is 16 residues long. CDR3 protein: CASRLEGKVNNSPLHF. The CDR3 DNA follows: TGTGCAAGTCGCTTAGAGGGGAAGGTCAATAATTCACCCCTCCACTTT.

The genes are TRBV10-3 and TRBJ2-7; TRBD2 is a possible D gene (7 bases). Per germline, CDR1 ENHRY and CDR2 SYGVKD. This CDR3 comprises 18 residues. V lost 1 base and J lost 7, with 26 bases in between. The CDR3 coding sequence is TGTGCCATCAGTGAGTGGGGGGGAGGGGGGAAGGTTGCTGAAGAGCAGTACTTC. Its translation is CAISEWGGGGKVAEEQYF.

Here the CDR3 reads CASSLTGPNTGELFF. Written as DNA, the CDR3 is TGTGCCAGCAGCTTAACGGGGCCGAACACCGGGGAGCTGTTTTTT. The gene calls are TRBV7-3 and TRBJ2-2, with a tentative D call TRBD1 (5 bases). With 0 bases removed from V and 0 bases from J, the gap between germline ends came to 5 bases. Germline values: CDR1 SGHTA, CDR2 FQGTGA. This CDR3 has 15 amino acids.

This sequence joins TRBV20-1 and TRBJ2-5; weak D call: TRBD1 (6 bases). Germline values: CDR1 DFQATT, CDR2 SNEGSKA (reference sequence). The V gene lost 5 bases and the J gene lost 5 bases, with 9 bases spanning the gap. The CDR3 extends over 11 amino acids. This chain's CDR3 is CSAGQRETQYF. DNA for the CDR3: TGCAGTGCTGGACAGAGGGAGACCCAGTACTTC.

In its sample, this clone was seen a few times. The genes are TRBV19 and TRBJ2-7; 7 bases match TRBD1. CDR3 length equals 15 residues. V shed 0 bases and J 3 bases; nucleotides not matched to a gene: 5. Germline CDR1 is LNHDA and CDR2 is SQIVND (reference sequence). The CDR3 DNA follows: TGTGCCAGTAGTATAGAGGGGACAGCCTTCTACGAGCAGTACTTC. Translation gives CASSIEGTAFYEQYF.

The chain has TRBV12-3 or TRBV12-4 and TRBJ1-2; D not certain. The CDR3 runs 12 residues. V was clipped by 5 bases and J by 5 bases, with 9 bases between them. The CDR3 bases are TGTGCCAGCAGTACGGCGGGTTATGGCTACACCTTC. Its translation: CASSTAGYGYTF.

This chain joins TRBV11-2 and TRBJ1-2; 7 positions match TRBD1. Germline values: CDR1 SGHAT, CDR2 FQNNGV. V gave up 6 bases and J gave up 4 bases; unmatched junction bases: 14. CDR3 length: 16 amino acids. The CDR3 nucleotides read TGTGCCAGCAGTCCCTGGTACACGGGACAGTCCTATGGCTACACCTTC. Translated, it gives CASSPWYTGQSYGYTF.

This chain links TRBV9 with TRBJ2-2, with D possibly matching TRBD1 (5 bases). Germline V gene lookup returns CDR1 SGDLS and CDR2 YYNGEE. This CDR3 has 11 residues. With 4 bases removed from V and 9 bases from J, the gap between germline ends came to 7 bases. CDR3 sequence: CASSPGRELFF. DNA for the CDR3: TGTGCCAGCAGCCCAGGGAGGGAGCTGTTTTTT.

The V call is TRBV4-1, the J call TRBJ1-3; maybe TRBD1 (5 bases). Trimming pared 3 bases from V and 1 base from J, leaving 10 bases between. The germline V gene has CDR1 MGHRA and CDR2 YSYEKL. This CDR3 is 15 amino acids long. CDR3 residues: CASSHNQGSGNTIYF. The CDR3 region has the DNA TGCGCCAGCAGCCACAATCAGGGATCTGGAAACACCATATATTTT.

V and J are TRBV9 and TRBJ1-6; perhaps TRBD1 as D (5 bases). CDR3 size: 17 residues. Looked up from germline, CDR1 is SGDLS and CDR2 is YYNGEE. V was cut by 0 bases and J by 0 bases, with 10 bases left in between. CDR3 residues: CASSVGQLSSYNSPLHF. DNA of the CDR3: TGTGCCAGCAGCGTAGGACAGCTAAGCTCCTATAATTCACCCCTCCACTTT. The full variable domain, with the rest looked up from reference TRBV9 and TRBJ1-6, is DSGVTQTPKHLITATGQRVTLRCSPRSGDLSVYWYQQSLDQGLQFLIQYYNGEERAKGNILERFSAQQFPDLHSELNLSSLELGDSALYFCASSVGQLSSYNSPLHFGNGTRLTVT.

This rearrangement joins TRBV11-2 to TRBJ1-4, with D unclear. Germline CDR1 and CDR2: SGHAT and FQNNGV. There are 13 residues in the CDR3. V lost 5 bases and J 6 bases, leaving 10 bases between the germline ends. CDR3 DNA sequence: TGTGCCAGCAGCCTGGCCCGTTATGAAAAACTGTTTTTT. Protein: CASSLARYEKLFF. The full variable domain, in which reference TRBV11-2 and TRBJ1-4 provide the parts outside the CDR3, is EAGVAQSPRYKIIEKRQSVAFWCNPISGHATLYWYQQILGQGPKLLIQFQNNGVVDDSQLPKDRFSAERLKGVDSTLKIQPAKLEDSAVYLCASSLARYEKLFFGSGTQLSVL.

This clone has only one observation. V gene TRBV10-2 combines with J gene TRBJ2-7; D is ambiguous. Per the germline V gene, CDR1 is WSHSY and CDR2 is SAAADI. V lost 3 bases, J lost 4 bases, and 7 bases lay in between. The CDR3 has 12 residues. CDR3 protein: CASSDPPYEQYF. CDR3 DNA: TGCGCCAGCAGTGACCCCCCGTACGAGCAGTACTTC.

About this clone: The junction departs from the called germline gene at one end, perhaps through a read error. J is TRBJ2-2 and V is TRBV5-4; TRBD2 might be the D (7 bases). Germline V lookup: CDR1 SGHNT, CDR2 YYREEE (reference sequence). This CDR3 is 14 amino acids long. As DNA, the CDR3 is TGTGCCAGTAGCTCGGGGGGCGCCACCGGGGAGCTGTTTTTT. Translated: CASSSGGATGELFF.

The V and J genes are TRBV30 and TRBJ2-1; D perhaps matches TRBD1 (5 bases). Germline loops: CDR1 GTSNPN, CDR2 SVGIG (reference sequence). The CDR3 contains 16 residues. The V gene lost 1 base and the J gene lost 0 bases, with 13 bases spanning the gap. CDR3 amino acids: CAWSDMGHSSYNEQFF. The CDR3, as DNA: TGTGCCTGGAGTGATATGGGGCACAGCTCCTACAATGAGCAGTTCTTC.

A single count supports this clone. V gene TRBV12-3 or TRBV12-4 combines with J gene TRBJ2-3; 10 bases fit TRBD2. The CDR3 has 13 residues. With 11 bases clipped from V and 9 bases from J, the junction kept 11 bases outside the gene matches. CDR3 in DNA: TGTGCCGGCTCAGCGGGGGGGCAGGGGACGCAGTATTTT. Translation: CAGSAGGQGTQYF.

In its sample, this clone was seen once. The rearrangement uses TRBV7-3 and TRBJ2-1, with D unclear. Germline V lookup: CDR1 SGHTA, CDR2 FQGTGA. Trimming removed 5 bases at V and 5 bases at J, with 10 bases between. The CDR3 covers 13 residues. DNA of the CDR3: TGTGCCAGCAGCCTTAACACCAACAATGAGCAGTTCTTC. Translated: CASSLNTNNEQFF.